One and the same sample provided the 26 T cell receptor beta chains below, sequenced in a study of STAT5B mutations in CD4+ large granular lymphocyte leukemia. This table comes from immunoSEQ multiplex PCR, and its TCRdb copy is limited to in-frame clones, with some not included. The sample lists several thousand clones; over 75% were seen once. Sequenced: PBMCs. Receptors were obtained from an elderly man with CD4+ T-cell large granular lymphocyte leukemia.

The chain uses TRBV6-6 and TRBJ2-3; possible D gene TRBD1, 5 bases. The V gene lost 4 bases and the J gene lost 5 bases, with 16 bases spanning the gap. Germline V gives CDR1 MNHNY, CDR2 SVGAGI (reference sequence). This CDR3 is built from 15 residues. The CDR3 loop reads CASSFLGPPRDTQYF. The CDR3 DNA is TGTGCCAGCAGTTTTCTGGGGCCGCCCCGAGATACGCAGTATTTT.

The chain uses TRBV7-9 and TRBJ2-3; D is tentatively TRBD1 or TRBD2 (5 bases each). Germline V gives CDR1 SEHNR, CDR2 FQNEAQ (reference sequence). The length of the CDR3 is 16 residues. Trimming cost V 6 bases and J 2 bases, with 18 bases left between them. Here the CDR3 DNA reads TGTGCCAGCAGGACTTCAACCCCGGGGCACACAGATACGCAGTATTTT. It yields the protein CASRTSTPGHTDTQYF. The full variable domain, its missing parts supplied by reference TRBV7-9 and TRBJ2-3, is DTGVSQNPRHKITKRGQNVTFRCDPISEHNRLYWYRQTLGQGPEFLTYFQNEAQLEKSRLLSDRFSAERPKGSFSTLEIQRTEQGDSAMYLCASRTSTPGHTDTQYFGPGTRLTVL.

This clone was detected once. V usage is TRBV10-2 and J usage is TRBJ2-1, with 7 bases that match TRBD2. Germline CDR1 and CDR2: WSHSY and SAAADI. Trimming took 4 bases from V and 8 from J; bases not matched to a gene: 11. The length of the CDR3 is 15 residues. The CDR3 region is CASSASGGRGHEQFF. The CDR3 DNA is TGCGCCAGCAGTGCCTCTGGCGGGAGAGGGCATGAGCAGTTCTTC.

The chain employs TRBV10-3 and TRBJ2-1; TRBD2 agrees at 8 bases. The CDR3 runs to 16 residues. CDR1 and CDR2 (germline): ENHRY, SYGVKD. Losses at the gene ends were 2 bases for V and 6 bases for J; bases not matched to a gene: 9. For the CDR3, the DNA is TGTGCCATCAGTGAGCCGAGACTAGCGTCAGGCAATGAGCAGTTCTTC. Amino acids: CAISEPRLASGNEQFF.

The V and J genes are TRBV5-6 and TRBJ1-2; TRBD1 aligns across 7 bases. J gave up 2 bases and V 3 bases, and 1 base lay outside the gene matches. Per the germline V gene, CDR1 is SGHDT and CDR2 is YYEEEE. CDR3 length equals 13 residues. The CDR3 spells CASSSGQNYGYTF. In DNA form, the CDR3 reads TGTGCCAGCAGCTCGGGACAGAACTATGGCTACACCTTC.

The V call is TRBV7-9, the J call TRBJ2-7; D gene ambiguous. CDR1 is SEHNR and CDR2 is FQNEAQ in the germline V gene (reference sequence). CDR3 size: 14 residues. The V gene lost 1 base and the J gene lost 0 bases, with 7 bases spanning the gap. For the CDR3, the DNA is TGTGCCAGCAGCTTAGGAGGTATCTCCTACGAGCAGTACTTC. Protein sequence: CASSLGGISYEQYF. The full variable domain, in which reference TRBV7-9 and TRBJ2-7 provide the parts outside the CDR3, is DTGVSQNPRHKITKRGQNVTFRCDPISEHNRLYWYRQTLGQGPEFLTYFQNEAQLEKSRLLSDRFSAERPKGSFSTLEIQRTEQGDSAMYLCASSLGGISYEQYFGPGTRLTVT.

V usage is TRBV6-1 and J usage is TRBJ2-5, with D possibly matching TRBD1 (5 bases). CDR1 and CDR2 (germline): MNHNS, SASEGT. V lost 4 bases to trimming and J lost 5 bases, with 11 bases between them. This CDR3 region has 13 residues. CDR3 region: CASSAQGAETQYF. As DNA, the CDR3 is TGTGCCAGCAGTGCCCAGGGTGCGGAGACCCAGTACTTC.

The chain recombines TRBV9 with TRBJ1-5; 8 bases match TRBD1. The CDR3 spans 15 residues. CDR1 is SGDLS, CDR2 YYNGEE, per germline. With 3 bases clipped from V and 5 bases from J, the junction kept 7 bases outside the gene matches. This CDR3 reads CASSETGVEYQPQHF. In nucleotides, the CDR3 is TGTGCCAGCAGCGAGACAGGGGTAGAATATCAGCCCCAGCATTTT. The whole variable domain, filled in from reference TRBV9 and TRBJ1-5, reads DSGVTQTPKHLITATGQRVTLRCSPRSGDLSVYWYQQSLDQGLQFLIQYYNGEERAKGNILERFSAQQFPDLHSELNLSSLELGDSALYFCASSETGVEYQPQHFGDGTRLSIL.

The J gene is TRBJ2-1, the V gene TRBV2; 9 bases match TRBD2. The CDR3 consists of 15 residues. V lost 6 bases and J lost 3; bases outside the gene matches: 6. Germline assignment: CDR1 SNHLY and CDR2 FYNNEI. The CDR3 coding sequence is TGTGCCAGCAGGGCAGCGGGGGGCCTCTACAATGAGCAGTTCTTC. This translates into CASRAAGGLYNEQFF.

The chain uses TRBV7-2 and TRBJ1-4; 9 bases fit TRBD1. The length of the CDR3 is 15 residues. Germline V gene lookup returns CDR1 SGHTA and CDR2 FQGNSA. V shed 6 bases and J 7 bases; nucleotides not matched to a gene: 9. The CDR3 DNA is TGTGCCAGCAGTATTACCGGGACAGGGCGTGAAAAACTGTTTTTT. Its protein product is CASSITGTGREKLFF.

V is TRBV29-1 and J is TRBJ2-7, with a possible D match to TRBD1 (6 bases). The germline gives CDR1 SQVTM, CDR2 ANQGSEA. Trimming removed 4 bases from V and 3 bases from J, with 10 bases in between. This CDR3 is 12 amino acids long. The chain's CDR3 is CSVARGLYEQYF. The DNA for the CDR3 is TGCAGCGTTGCCAGGGGCCTCTACGAGCAGTACTTC.

The genes are TRBV15 and TRBJ1-2; D is perhaps TRBD1 (6 bases). CDR1 is LNHNV, CDR2 YYDKDF, per germline (reference sequence). V was cut by 0 bases and J by 4 bases, with 12 bases left in between. The CDR3 extends over 15 amino acids. CDR3 DNA sequence: TGTGCCACCAGCAGAGAGGGGGGGGCAGCCTATGGCTACACCTTC. Amino acid sequence: CATSREGGAAYGYTF.

The chain joins TRBV27 to TRBJ2-5; 7 nucleotides line up with TRBD2. This CDR3 spans 14 amino acids. In germline, CDR1 is MNHEY, CDR2 SMNVEV (reference sequence). The V segment lost 5 bases and the J segment 4 bases; nucleotides outside the gene matches: 7. The DNA for the CDR3 is TGTGCCAGCAGTCCCCGGACGGGAGGAGAGACCCAGTACTTC. Amino acids: CASSPRTGGETQYF.

There are a few counts of this clone. At one of its ends the junction is not consistent with the germline gene, which may arise from a read error. V usage is TRBV5-1 and J usage is TRBJ2-7; unclear D gene. The CDR3 runs to 14 residues. Germline V gene lookup returns CDR1 SGHRS and CDR2 YFSETQ. In DNA form, the CDR3 reads TGTGCCAGCAGCTTAGCTGGACGGGCCTACGAGCAGTACTTC. Translated: CASSLAGRAYEQYF. The whole variable domain, remainder taken from reference TRBV5-1 and TRBJ2-7, is KAGVTQTPRYLIKTRGQQVTLSCSPISGHRSVSWYQQTPGQGLQFLFEYFSETQRNKGNFPGRFSGRQFSNSRSEMNVSTLELGDSALYLCASSLAGRAYEQYFGPGTRLTVT.

The chain carries TRBV9 and TRBJ2-1; 7 nucleotides align to TRBD2. Losses at the gene ends were 3 bases for V and 5 bases for J; bases not matched to a gene: 8. Germline V lookup: CDR1 SGDLS, CDR2 YYNGEE. CDR3 length: 15 residues. The CDR3 here is CASSGSGAFDNEQFF. The CDR3 DNA sequence: TGTGCCAGCAGCGGCAGCGGGGCTTTTGACAATGAGCAGTTCTTC.

The chain combines TRBV9 with TRBJ2-4; TRBD2 matches at 10 bases. CDR1 and CDR2 from the germline V gene are SGDLS and YYNGEE. The CDR3 runs 16 residues. Trimming removed 3 bases from V and 7 bases from J; junction bases left unmatched: 10. CDR3 sequence: CASSESSGGSPNIQYF. DNA for the CDR3: TGTGCCAGCAGCGAAAGTAGCGGGGGGAGCCCGAACATTCAGTACTTC.

This chain connects TRBV9 to TRBJ2-7, with D possibly matching TRBD2 (5 bases). With 4 bases removed from V and 5 bases from J, the gap between germline ends came to 13 bases. There are 13 residues in the CDR3. Germline assignment: CDR1 SGDLS and CDR2 YYNGEE. The CDR3 nucleotides are TGTGCCAGCAGCCGAATTGAGGGCGACGAGCAGTACTTC. This sequence encodes CASSRIEGDEQYF.

In nucleotides, the CDR3 is TGTGCCAGCAGCTCCGGGGAATACGTCTGGGGAGATACGCAGTATTTT. It codes for CASSSGEYVWGDTQYF. The rearrangement links TRBV7-6 to TRBJ2-3, with D possibly TRBD2 on 5 matching bases. V was clipped by 4 bases and J by 5 bases, with 19 bases between them. The germline CDR1 and CDR2 sequences are SGHVS and FNYEAQ. CDR3 length: 16 amino acids.

This sequence joins TRBV5-4 and TRBJ2-7; a possible D gene is TRBD2 (6 bases). Germline V gives CDR1 SGHNT, CDR2 YYREEE (reference sequence). Deletions cut 4 bases from V and 3 bases from J, with 11 bases between. This CDR3 spans 13 amino acids. The CDR3 loop is CASSPRGGYEQYF. CDR3 DNA sequence: TGTGCCAGCAGCCCGCGGGGCGGCTACGAGCAGTACTTC. The whole variable domain, filled in from reference TRBV5-4 and TRBJ2-7, reads ETGVTQSPTHLIKTRGQQVTLRCSSQSGHNTVSWYQQALGQGPQFIFQYYREEENGRGNFPPRFSGLQFPNYSSELNVNALELDDSALYLCASSPRGGYEQYFGPGTRLTVT.

This clone was recorded only once. The CDR3 DNA follows: TGTGCCAGTAGTGCCGACAGGGGAGAGGGGGGGGAGCTGTTTTTT. Translating gives CASSADRGEGGELFF. V usage is TRBV19 and J usage is TRBJ2-2; 8 positions match TRBD1. Germline loops: CDR1 LNHDA, CDR2 SQIVND (reference sequence). Trimming at V came to 5 bases and at J to 8 bases, leaving 10 bases not matched to a gene. The CDR3 length is 15 residues.

The table lists this clone with a few counts. The rearrangement links TRBV19 to TRBJ2-2; the match to TRBD2 covers 8 bases. Germline V CDR1 and CDR2: LNHDA, SQIVND (reference sequence). Trimming at V came to 5 bases and at J to 5 bases, leaving 7 bases not matched to a gene. This CDR3 region has 15 residues. The CDR3: CASSEVAGITGELFF. The DNA for the CDR3 is TGTGCCAGTAGTGAGGTAGCGGGGATAACCGGGGAGCTGTTTTTT. Full variable domain (rest looked up from reference TRBV19 and TRBJ2-2): DGGITQSPKYLFRKEGQNVTLSCEQNLNHDAMYWYRQDPGQGLRLIYYSQIVNDFQKGDIAEGYSVSREKKESFPLTVTSAQKNPTAFYLCASSEVAGITGELFFGEGSRLTVL.

This chain joins TRBV27 and TRBJ2-1, with no clear D. Trimming took 0 bases from V and 0 from J, leaving 6 bases between them. The CDR3 runs 15 residues. Per germline, CDR1 MNHEY and CDR2 SMNVEV (reference sequence). The DNA for the CDR3 is TGTGCCAGCAGTTTATCCCCGAGCTCCTACAATGAGCAGTTCTTC. It codes for CASSLSPSSYNEQFF.

This chain connects TRBV9 to TRBJ2-7, with 10 positions matching TRBD2. Germline CDR1 and CDR2: SGDLS and YYNGEE. Trimming removed 2 bases from V and 5 bases from J; junction bases left unmatched: 7. The CDR3 runs 15 residues. The CDR3 DNA follows: TGTGCCAGCAGCGTTTCTAGCGGGAGAGTGAACGAGCAGTACTTC. Protein sequence: CASSVSSGRVNEQYF.

The rearrangement uses TRBV5-1 and TRBJ2-7, with D unresolved. Germline assignment: CDR1 SGHRS and CDR2 YFSETQ. This CDR3 contains 12 residues. Trimming stripped 0 bases from V and 5 bases from J, with 6 bases between. CDR3 nucleotides: TGCGCCAGCAGCTTGGCCAGCCACGAGCAGTACTTC. This gives the protein CASSLASHEQYF.

The chain uses TRBV13 and TRBJ1-2; TRBD1 aligns across 7 bases. The CDR3 spans 14 residues. CDR1 PRHDT and CDR2 FYEKMQ come from the germline V gene (reference sequence). V trimming: 2 bases; J trimming: 4 bases; junction bases outside the gene matches: 4. CDR3 sequence: CASSLNRDSYGYTF. CDR3 DNA sequence: TGTGCCAGCAGCTTAAACCGGGACAGCTATGGCTACACCTTC.

The chain recombines TRBV27 with TRBJ1-5, with D tentatively TRBD1 (5 bases). Trimming left V 4 bases short and J 1 base short, with 11 bases between. Germline values: CDR1 MNHEY, CDR2 SMNVEV (reference sequence). The CDR3 contains 15 residues. Here the CDR3 reads CASSWGGLSNQPQHF. Written as DNA, the CDR3 is TGTGCCAGCAGTTGGGGGGGTTTGAGCAATCAGCCCCAGCATTTT.